This T cell receptor beta chain was retrieved from a study of blood T cell repertoires in COVID-19. Germline CDR1 and CDR2: SGDLS and YYNGEE. Losses at the gene ends were 0 bases for V and 2 bases for J; bases not matched to a gene: 4. The CDR3 is 15 residues long. Libraries were prepared by immunoSEQ multiplex PCR; TCRdb keeps only in-frame clonotypes and omits some of them. The table shows approximately 300,000 clones, with 80% to 90% occurring only once. The genes are TRBV9 and TRBJ2-7, with 8 bases aligning to TRBD2. Material: peripheral blood. The clonotype was recovered from a man in his forties or fifties with acute or convalescent COVID-19. The CDR3 nucleotides read TGTGCCAGCAGCGTAGCGGGGGGGCAGGCCTACGAGCAGTACTTC. Translated, it gives CASSVAGGQAYEQYF.